A single sample is the source of the 28 T cell receptor beta chains below, sequenced in a study of early T cells in non-severe SARS-CoV-2 infection. TCRdb re-derived calls from the 5' RACE reads in MiXCR, one entry per CDR3 protein. Of about 69,000 distinct CDR3 sequences detected, about 9% appear once; the ten largest clones hold 5.9%. The sample taken for sequencing was whole blood. The receptors stem from an adult who was a healthcare worker with PCR-confirmed SARS-CoV-2 infection or an uninfected control (not recorded which).

This clonotype showed up just a few times. The CDR3 sequence: CASSLGQGSYEQYF. For the CDR3, the DNA is TGTGCCAGCAGCTTGGGACAGGGATCCTACGAGCAGTACTTC. This chain connects TRBV5-5 to TRBJ2-7; the match to TRBD1 covers 7 bases. The J segment lost 1 base and the V segment lost 0 bases, leaving 1 base of the junction unmatched. The CDR3 covers 14 residues. Germline CDR1 reads SGHKS; CDR2 reads YYEKEE (reference sequence).

This clonotype was seen many times. The chain links TRBV6-5 to TRBJ1-1; no clear D gene. The CDR3 runs to 14 residues. Trimming removed 0 bases at V and 4 bases at J, with 9 bases between. Germline V gene sequence: CDR1 MNHEY, CDR2 SVGAGI. Written as DNA, the CDR3 is TGTGCCAGCAGTTACTCGATGGGGTCCACTGAAGCTTTCTTT. Amino acid sequence: CASSYSMGSTEAFF.

This clonotype was recorded many times. The chain is built from TRBV9 and TRBJ2-3; 10 positions agree with TRBD2. The CDR3 runs to 14 residues. In germline, CDR1 is SGDLS, CDR2 YYNGEE. With V trimmed by 10 bases and J by 0 bases, 5 bases remained unmatched. The CDR3 protein is CASSGGVSTDTQYF. The CDR3 coding sequence is TGTGCCTCGAGCGGGGGGGTAAGCACAGATACGCAGTATTTT.

The V and J genes are TRBV5-1 and TRBJ2-2, with 10 nucleotides matching TRBD1. The junction had 6 bases not matched to a gene; V was cut back by 0 bases and J by 4 bases. The CDR3 length is 17 residues. The V gene's germline CDR1 is SGHRS and CDR2 YFSETQ. This chain's CDR3 is CASSLEGTGESTGELFF. The DNA for the CDR3 is TGCGCCAGCAGCTTGGAGGGGACAGGGGAGAGCACCGGGGAGCTGTTTTTT. Full variable domain (outside the CDR3, taken from reference TRBV5-1 and TRBJ2-2): KAGVTQTPRYLIKTRGQQVTLSCSPISGHRSVSWYQQTPGQGLQFLFEYFSETQRNKGNFPGRFSGRQFSNSRSEMNVSTLELGDSALYLCASSLEGTGESTGELFFGEGSRLTVL.

This clonotype was seen at least ten times. V usage is TRBV20-1 and J usage is TRBJ2-3; 9 bases line up with TRBD2. CDR1 is DFQATT and CDR2 is SNEGSKA in the germline V gene (reference sequence). This CDR3 has 15 residues. J lost 4 bases, V lost 5 bases, and 10 bases had no gene match. CDR3 nucleotides: TGCAGTGCTGGGCGGGGGGGCCGTAGCGCAGATACGCAGTATTTT. Protein sequence: CSAGRGGRSADTQYF.

This clonotype was picked up many times. This chain connects TRBV19 to TRBJ2-7; 9 nucleotides agree with TRBD1. Unmatched junction bases numbered 7, after V lost 5 bases and J lost 5 bases. Germline values: CDR1 LNHDA, CDR2 SQIVND (reference sequence). The CDR3 contains 14 residues. The CDR3 reads CASSYGTGSHEQYF. The CDR3 region has the DNA TGTGCCAGTAGTTACGGGACAGGGTCCCACGAGCAGTACTTC.

This clonotype appeared many times. This chain connects TRBV7-2 to TRBJ2-1; 8 nucleotides agree with TRBD2. In germline, CDR1 is SGHTA, CDR2 FQGNSA. Trimming removed 5 bases from V and 9 bases from J; junction bases left unmatched: 12. The CDR3 contains 15 residues. Here the CDR3 DNA reads TGTGCCAGCAGCCGAGACCGGAGCGGGGGTGGTGAGCAGTTCTTC. It is translated as CASSRDRSGGGEQFF.

V usage is TRBV7-2 and J usage is TRBJ2-3; D is uncertain. The CDR3 totals 12 residues. Germline V CDR1 and CDR2: SGHTA, FQGNSA. V was cut by 8 bases and J by 2 bases, with 8 bases left in between. CDR3 loop: CASAGTTDTQYF. The CDR3 nucleotides read TGTGCCAGCGCCGGAACCACAGATACGCAGTATTTT.

This clonotype was counted ten times or more. This chain links TRBV20-1 with TRBJ2-7; 7 positions match TRBD2. V dropped 1 base and J dropped 0; count of bases not matched to a gene: 3. This CDR3 is 14 amino acids long. In germline, CDR1 is DFQATT, CDR2 SNEGSKA (reference sequence). The CDR3 region has the DNA TGCAGTGCTAGAGTCCTAGCGGCCTCCTACGAGCAGTACTTC. Its translation: CSARVLAASYEQYF.

This clonotype was detected only a few times. The V and J genes are TRBV7-3 and TRBJ2-1; D unresolved. Deletions cut 5 bases from V and 6 bases from J, with 11 bases between. This CDR3 spans 13 amino acids. Germline CDR1 reads SGHTA; CDR2 reads FQGTGA. The CDR3 here is CASSLRPGNEQFF. The CDR3, as DNA: TGTGCCAGCAGCCTCCGTCCGGGCAATGAGCAGTTCTTC.

V usage is TRBV3-1 and J usage is TRBJ1-2; D unresolved. Per the germline V gene, CDR1 is LGHDT and CDR2 is YNNKEL (reference sequence). V shed 4 bases and J shed 4 bases, with 10 bases lying between them. The CDR3 totals 13 residues. CDR3 region: CASSPGTTYGYTF. As DNA, the CDR3 is TGTGCCAGCAGCCCCGGCACGACCTATGGCTACACCTTC.

The rearrangement links TRBV4-1 to TRBJ2-3; D is unclear. This CDR3 is built from 15 residues. V lost 1 base, J lost 3 bases, and 11 bases lay in between. The V gene's germline CDR1 is MGHRA and CDR2 YSYEKL. CDR3 sequence: CASSQGTYPTDTQYF. For the CDR3, the DNA is TGCGCCAGCAGCCAAGGTACTTATCCTACAGATACGCAGTATTTT.

The chain employs TRBV20-1 and TRBJ2-4; TRBD1 is a possible D gene (6 bases). This CDR3 has 16 residues. V lost 4 bases to trimming and J lost 0 bases, with 16 bases between them. Per the germline V gene, CDR1 is DFQATT and CDR2 is SNEGSKA (reference sequence). This chain's CDR3 is CSAIPLGQTAKNIQYF. Written as DNA, the CDR3 is TGCAGTGCTATCCCGCTGGGACAAACAGCCAAAAACATTCAGTACTTC.

This clonotype came up many times. This chain joins TRBV5-5 and TRBJ2-7; D gene unclear. The CDR3 length is 14 residues. Trimming stripped 2 bases from V and 6 bases from J, with 15 bases between. In germline, CDR1 is SGHKS, CDR2 YYEKEE (reference sequence). The DNA for the CDR3 is TGTGCCAGCAGCTTTTCCAGCCCTGAAACCGAGCAGTACTTC. It specifies CASSFSSPETEQYF. Drawing the rest from reference TRBV5-5 and TRBJ2-7, the complete variable domain is DAGVTQSPTHLIKTRGQQVTLRCSPISGHKSVSWYQQVLGQGPQFIFQYYEKEERGRGNFPDRFSARQFPNYSSELNVNALLLGDSALYLCASSFSSPETEQYFGPGTRLTVT.

This clonotype was observed a handful of times. This chain joins TRBV12-5 and TRBJ2-7; no firm D call. CDR1 is LGHNT, CDR2 FRNRAP, per germline. The CDR3 is 12 residues long. V lost 0 bases, J lost 6 bases, and 6 bases lay in between. CDR3 sequence reads: CASGLVPSEQYF. CDR3 coding DNA: TGTGCTAGTGGTTTGGTACCGAGCGAGCAGTACTTC.

In regard to this clonotype: This may arise from a read error, as a much more abundant clone is one base away. The V gene is TRBV20-1, the J gene TRBJ1-1, with a tentative D call TRBD1 (6 bases). This CDR3 is built from 14 residues. V was trimmed by 4 bases and J by 4 bases, leaving 16 bases between them. From germline, CDR1 is DFQATT and CDR2 SNEGSKA (reference sequence). The CDR3: CSANLAKGVTEAFF. DNA of the CDR3: TGCAGTGCTAATCTCGCGAAGGGGGTCACTGAAGCTTTCTTT.

This clonotype came up many times. This chain joins TRBV29-1 and TRBJ2-7, with 8 nucleotides matching TRBD2. The CDR3 is 14 residues long. Germline V CDR1 and CDR2: SQVTM, ANQGSEA. Unmatched junction bases numbered 9, after V lost 4 bases and J lost 4 bases. The CDR3 DNA follows: TGCAGCGTTGGAATTGGGACTAGATTATACGAGCAGTACTTC. This gives the protein CSVGIGTRLYEQYF.

This clonotype was detected ten times or more. The gene calls are TRBV5-5 and TRBJ1-4; D is unresolved. The V end was cut by 1 base, the J end by 8 bases, with 9 bases between. Germline lookup yields CDR1 SGHKS and CDR2 YYEKEE (reference sequence). CDR3 length: 13 residues. The CDR3 DNA reads as TGTGCCAGCAGCTTGCGCGCAGCGGAAAAACTGTTTTTT. Encoded protein: CASSLRAAEKLFF.

This clonotype was observed at least ten times. The V call is TRBV27, the J call TRBJ1-5; D may be TRBD1 (5 bases). This CDR3 region has 14 residues. The V end was cut by 2 bases, the J end by 6 bases, with 11 bases between. The germline V gene has CDR1 MNHEY and CDR2 SMNVEV (reference sequence). The CDR3 DNA is TGTGCCAGCAGTTTACAGGGAGAGGGTCAGCCCCAGCATTTT. Translating gives CASSLQGEGQPQHF.

The rearrangement links TRBV11-2 to TRBJ1-4, with D possibly matching TRBD1 (6 bases). The V gene's germline CDR1 is SGHAT and CDR2 FQNNGV. V gave up 1 base and J gave up 2 bases, with 8 bases separating them. This CDR3 is 15 amino acids long. CDR3 sequence reads: CASSLVGATNEKLFF. CDR3 coding DNA: TGTGCCAGCAGCTTAGTGGGGGCGACTAATGAAAAACTGTTTTTT.

This clonotype was recorded at least ten times. The chain couples TRBV7-9 to TRBJ1-2, with D uncertain. V was pared by 4 bases and J by 10 bases, with 13 bases between. The germline V gene encodes CDR1 SEHNR and CDR2 FQNEAQ (reference sequence). The CDR3 has 12 amino acids. The CDR3 bases are TGTGCCAGCAGCTCGCCGGGCCGTGACTACACCTTC. Protein sequence: CASSSPGRDYTF. The variable domain in full, completed from reference TRBV7-9 and TRBJ1-2, reads DTGVSQNPRHKITKRGQNVTFRCDPISEHNRLYWYRQTLGQGPEFLTYFQNEAQLEKSRLLSDRFSAERPKGSFSTLEIQRTEQGDSAMYLCASSSPGRDYTFGSGTRLTVV.

This clonotype was detected many times. The chain is built from TRBV6-2 or TRBV6-3 and TRBJ2-5; 9 bases line up with TRBD2. Per germline, CDR1 MNHEY and CDR2 SVGEGT. CDR3 length: 14 residues. Trimming took 6 bases from V and 1 from J; bases not matched to a gene: 3. The CDR3 DNA reads as TGTGCCAGCAGGAGACTAGCGGTCCAAGAGACCCAGTACTTC. It yields the protein CASRRLAVQETQYF.

This clonotype was counted between two and nine times. This chain joins TRBV20-1 and TRBJ2-1; 9 bases map to TRBD2. The CDR3 has 15 residues. V dropped 5 bases and J dropped 6; count of bases not matched to a gene: 11. Germline V gives CDR1 DFQATT, CDR2 SNEGSKA (reference sequence). CDR3 bases: TGCAGTGCTCGCCTACTAGCGGGTACGTTCAATGAGCAGTTCTTC. Protein product: CSARLLAGTFNEQFF.

This clonotype was seen repeatedly, ten times or more. V gene TRBV9 combines with J gene TRBJ2-3; D unclear. This CDR3 has 11 amino acids. V was clipped by 0 bases and J by 6 bases, with 2 bases between them. Germline loops: CDR1 SGDLS, CDR2 YYNGEE. The CDR3 protein is CASSVGDTQYF. CDR3 coding DNA: TGTGCCAGCAGCGTAGGTGATACGCAGTATTTT.

In its sample, this clonotype was seen many times. The chain is built from TRBV10-2 and TRBJ2-4, with D perhaps being TRBD1 or TRBD2 (5 bases each). There are 13 residues in the CDR3. Deletions cut 3 bases from V and 15 bases from J, with 18 bases between. Germline CDR1 WSHSY, CDR2 SAAADI. The CDR3 loop is CASSDYPGTAGYF. The CDR3 region has the DNA TGCGCCAGCAGTGACTACCCCGGGACGGCAGGGTACTTC.

With respect to this clonotype: This may be a read error: a much more frequent sequence differs by one nucleotide. V is TRBV20-1 and J is TRBJ2-7; tentatively, D is TRBD1 (5 bases). CDR3 length: 11 amino acids. Germline assignment: CDR1 DFQATT and CDR2 SNEGSKA (reference sequence). CDR3 nucleotides: TGCAGTGCTCCCAGGGTCGACGAGCAGAACTTC. This sequence encodes CSAPRVDEQNF.

The chain employs TRBV29-1 and TRBJ2-7; D unresolved. The CDR3 is 12 amino acids. Germline V lookup: CDR1 SQVTM, CDR2 ANQGSEA. Trimming stripped 7 bases from V and 1 base from J, with 11 bases between. CDR3 sequence: CSAHLQSYEQYF. The CDR3 coding sequence is TGCAGCGCTCATCTCCAGTCCTACGAGCAGTACTTC.

Many counts were recorded for this clonotype. The gene calls are TRBV11-2 and TRBJ2-1; the match to TRBD1 covers 7 bases. The CDR3 sequence is 15 residues long. Germline V gene sequence: CDR1 SGHAT, CDR2 FQNNGV. Trimming at V came to 1 base and at J to 6 bases, leaving 6 bases not matched to a gene. As DNA, the CDR3 is TGTGCCAGCAGCTTAGGTACAGGGGTGATCAATGAGCAGTTCTTC. This encodes CASSLGTGVINEQFF.